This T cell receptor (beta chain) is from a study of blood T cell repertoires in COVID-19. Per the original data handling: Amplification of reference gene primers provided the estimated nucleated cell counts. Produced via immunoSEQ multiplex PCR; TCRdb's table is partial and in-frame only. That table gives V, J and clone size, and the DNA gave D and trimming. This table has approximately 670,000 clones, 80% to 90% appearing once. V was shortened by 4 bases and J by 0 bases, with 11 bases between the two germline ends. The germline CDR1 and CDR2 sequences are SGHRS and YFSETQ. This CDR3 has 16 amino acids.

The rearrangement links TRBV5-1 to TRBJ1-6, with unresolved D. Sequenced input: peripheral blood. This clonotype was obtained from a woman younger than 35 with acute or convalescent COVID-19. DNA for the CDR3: TGCGCCAGCAGCGCGGGCAGGAGCTCCTATAATTCACCCCTCCACTTT. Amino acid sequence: CASSAGRSSYNSPLHF.